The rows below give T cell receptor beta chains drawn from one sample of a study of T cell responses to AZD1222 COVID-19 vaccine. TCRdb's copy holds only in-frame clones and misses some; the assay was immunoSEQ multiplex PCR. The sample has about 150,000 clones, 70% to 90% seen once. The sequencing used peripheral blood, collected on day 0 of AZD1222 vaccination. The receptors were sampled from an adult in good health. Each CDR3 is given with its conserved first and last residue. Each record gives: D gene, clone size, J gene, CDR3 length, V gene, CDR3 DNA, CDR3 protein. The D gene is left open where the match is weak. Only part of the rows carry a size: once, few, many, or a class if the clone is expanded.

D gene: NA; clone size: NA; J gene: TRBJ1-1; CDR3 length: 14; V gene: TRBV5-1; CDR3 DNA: TGCGCCAGCAGCCGAGGGACTGAGAACACTGAAGCTTTCTTT; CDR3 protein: CASSRGTENTEAFF
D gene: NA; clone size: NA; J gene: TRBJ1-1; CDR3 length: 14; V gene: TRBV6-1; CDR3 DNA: TGTGCCAGCAGTGAAGGCGGGGGAATCACTGAAGCTTTCTTT; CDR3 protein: CASSEGGGITEAFF
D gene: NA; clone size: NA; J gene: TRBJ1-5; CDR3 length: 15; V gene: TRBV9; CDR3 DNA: TGTGCCAGCAGCGTAGGGGTTGACAGTTATCAGCCCCAGCATTTT; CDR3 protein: CASSVGVDSYQPQHF
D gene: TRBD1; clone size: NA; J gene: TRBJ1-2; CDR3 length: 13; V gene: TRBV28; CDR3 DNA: TGTGCCAGCAGCCCGGGACAGGTCTATGGCTACACCTTC; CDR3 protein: CASSPGQVYGYTF
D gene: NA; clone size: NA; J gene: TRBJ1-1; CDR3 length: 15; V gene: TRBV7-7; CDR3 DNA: TGTGCCAGCAGCCCACTCTTGTCCAGTTACACTGAAGCTTTCTTT; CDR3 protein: CASSPLLSSYTEAFF
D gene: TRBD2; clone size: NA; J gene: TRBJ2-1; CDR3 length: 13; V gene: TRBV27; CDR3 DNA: TGTGCCAGCAGGAGACTAGCCGCCAGTGAGCAGTTCTTC; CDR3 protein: CASRRLAASEQFF
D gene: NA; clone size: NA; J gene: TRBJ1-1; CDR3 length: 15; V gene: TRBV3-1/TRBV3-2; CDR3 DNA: TGTGCCAGCAGCCAAAGGCGCAGTCAGAACACTGAAGCTTTCTTT; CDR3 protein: CASSQRRSQNTEAFF
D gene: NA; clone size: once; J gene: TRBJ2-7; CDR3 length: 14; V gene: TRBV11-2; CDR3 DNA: TGTGCCAGCAGCTCATCAGGGGTTGGATACGAGCAGTACTTC; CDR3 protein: CASSSSGVGYEQYF
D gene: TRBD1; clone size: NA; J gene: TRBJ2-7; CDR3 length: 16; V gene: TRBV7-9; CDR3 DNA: TGTGCCAGCAGCTACGGGACAGGGGGTTCCTCCTACGAGCAGTACTTC; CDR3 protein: CASSYGTGGSSYEQYF
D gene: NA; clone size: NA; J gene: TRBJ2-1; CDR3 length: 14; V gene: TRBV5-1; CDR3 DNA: TGCGCCAGCAGCATCGGGACTGGCGGGGATGAGCAGTTCTTC; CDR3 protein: CASSIGTGGDEQFF
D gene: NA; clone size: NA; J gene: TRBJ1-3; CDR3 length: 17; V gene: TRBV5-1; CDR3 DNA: TGCGCCAGCAGCCTGGCATTGGACAGAGGAACTGGAAACACCATATATTTT; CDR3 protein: CASSLALDRGTGNTIYF
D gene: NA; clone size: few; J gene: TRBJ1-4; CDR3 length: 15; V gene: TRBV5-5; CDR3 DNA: TGTGCCAGCAGCTTGGTGGACCTGAAACGCGAAAAACTGTTTTTT; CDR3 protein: CASSLVDLKREKLFF
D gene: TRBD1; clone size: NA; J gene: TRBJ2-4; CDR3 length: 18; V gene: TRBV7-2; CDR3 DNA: TGTGCCAGCAGGCGGGACAGGGGTACCTCCTTAGCCAAAAACATTCAGTACTTC; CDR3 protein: CASRRDRGTSLAKNIQYF
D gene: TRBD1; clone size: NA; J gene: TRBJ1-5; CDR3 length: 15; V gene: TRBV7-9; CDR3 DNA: TGTGCCAGCAGCCCGCCGGGACAGGACAATCAGCCCCAGCATTTT; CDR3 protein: CASSPPGQDNQPQHF
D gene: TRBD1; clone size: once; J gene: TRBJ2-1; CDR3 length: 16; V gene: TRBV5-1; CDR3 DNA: TGCGCCAGCACCCCGGGACAGGGTCAGGCCTCGCATGAGCAGTTCTTC; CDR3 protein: CASTPGQGQASHEQFF
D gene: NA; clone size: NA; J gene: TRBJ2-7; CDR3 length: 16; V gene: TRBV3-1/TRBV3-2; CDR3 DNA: TGTGCCAGCAGCAAAAGGATACGGGAAATGCCCTACGAGCAGTACTTC; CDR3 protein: CASSKRIREMPYEQYF
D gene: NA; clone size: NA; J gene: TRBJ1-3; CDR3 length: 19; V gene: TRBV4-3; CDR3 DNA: TGCGCCAGCAGCCAATATATGTCTAGTTGGCCGATCTCTGGAAACACCATATATTTT; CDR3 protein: CASSQYMSSWPISGNTIYF
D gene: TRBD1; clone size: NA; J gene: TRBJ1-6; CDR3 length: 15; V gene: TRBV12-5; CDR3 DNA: TGTGCTAGCCGAGGGGACAGCCACTATAATTCACCCCTCCACTTT; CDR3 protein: CASRGDSHYNSPLHF
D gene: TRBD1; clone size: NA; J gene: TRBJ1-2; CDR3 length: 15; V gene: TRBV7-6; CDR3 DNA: TGTGCCAGCAGCGCAGGGACAGGACAGAACTATGGCTACACCTTC; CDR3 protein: CASSAGTGQNYGYTF
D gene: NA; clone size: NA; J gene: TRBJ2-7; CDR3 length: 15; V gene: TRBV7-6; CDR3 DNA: TGTGCCAGCAGACGAGAACCGGGACAAGTGGGCGAGCAGTACTTC; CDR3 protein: CASRREPGQVGEQYF
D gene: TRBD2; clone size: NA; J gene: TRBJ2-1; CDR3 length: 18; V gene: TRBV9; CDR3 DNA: TGTGCCAGCAGCGTAGGGGCTAGCGGGTATACGTCCTACAATGAGCAGTTCTTC; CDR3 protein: CASSVGASGYTSYNEQFF
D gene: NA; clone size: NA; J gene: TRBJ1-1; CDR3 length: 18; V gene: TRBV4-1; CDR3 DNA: TGCGCCAGCAGCCAAGAGTTGAGGGGGATCCCCATGAACACTGAAGCTTTCTTT; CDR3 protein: CASSQELRGIPMNTEAFF
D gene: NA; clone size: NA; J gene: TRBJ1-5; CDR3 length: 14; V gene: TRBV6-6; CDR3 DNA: TGTGCCAGCAGGCGAGGGACATCAGGTCAGCCCCAGCATTTT; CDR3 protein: CASRRGTSGQPQHF
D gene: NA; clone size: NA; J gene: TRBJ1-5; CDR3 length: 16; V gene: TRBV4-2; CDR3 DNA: TGTGCCAGCAGCCAAGAGGCCAGCTCCATCAATCAGCCCCAGCATTTT; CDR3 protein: CASSQEASSINQPQHF
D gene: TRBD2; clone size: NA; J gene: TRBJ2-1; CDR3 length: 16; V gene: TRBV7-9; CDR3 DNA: TGTGCCAGCAGCTCAACCGGGACTAGCGACTACAATGAGCAGTTCTTC; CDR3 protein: CASSSTGTSDYNEQFF
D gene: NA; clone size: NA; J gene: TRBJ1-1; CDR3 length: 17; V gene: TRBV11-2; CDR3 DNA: TGTGCCAGCAGCTTAGGAAAAGGTGGCAGGGGACACACTGAAGCTTTCTTT; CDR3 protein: CASSLGKGGRGHTEAFF
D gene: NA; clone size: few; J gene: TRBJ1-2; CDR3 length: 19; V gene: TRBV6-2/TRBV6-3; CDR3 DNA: TGTGCCAGCAGTTACTCGATCGAGGGACAAGCCATTCTTAACTATGGCTACACCTTC; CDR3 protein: CASSYSIEGQAILNYGYTF
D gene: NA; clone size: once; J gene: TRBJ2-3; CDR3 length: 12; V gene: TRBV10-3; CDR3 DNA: TGTGCCATCGGGGAGAGCACAGATACGCAGTATTTT; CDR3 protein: CAIGESTDTQYF
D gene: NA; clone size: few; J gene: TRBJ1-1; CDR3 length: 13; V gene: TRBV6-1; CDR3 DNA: TGTGCCAGCAGTGAAGGAATGAACACTGAAGCTTTCTTT; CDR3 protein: CASSEGMNTEAFF
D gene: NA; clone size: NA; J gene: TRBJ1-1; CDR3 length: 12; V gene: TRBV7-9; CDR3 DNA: TGTGCCAGCAGCTTGGCAACCACTGAAGCTTTCTTT; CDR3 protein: CASSLATTEAFF
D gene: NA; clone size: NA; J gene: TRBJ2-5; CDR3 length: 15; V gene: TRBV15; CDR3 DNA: TGTGCCACCAGCACAGACCCTAAGGCCCAAGAGACCCAGTACTTC; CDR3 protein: CATSTDPKAQETQYF
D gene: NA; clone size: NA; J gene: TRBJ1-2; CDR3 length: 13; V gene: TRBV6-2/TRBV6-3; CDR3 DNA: TGTGCCAGCAGTTACTCTATAGGGTACGGCTACACCTTC; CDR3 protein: CASSYSIGYGYTF
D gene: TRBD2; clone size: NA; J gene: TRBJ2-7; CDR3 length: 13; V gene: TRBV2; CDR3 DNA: TGTGCCAGCAAAATGGGGGGGGTGGACGAGCAGTACTTC; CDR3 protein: CASKMGGVDEQYF
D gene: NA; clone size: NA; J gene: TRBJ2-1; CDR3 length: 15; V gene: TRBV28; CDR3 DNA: TGTGCCAGCAGTTTAGGGGACCCCTCCTACAATGAGCAGTTCTTC; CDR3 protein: CASSLGDPSYNEQFF
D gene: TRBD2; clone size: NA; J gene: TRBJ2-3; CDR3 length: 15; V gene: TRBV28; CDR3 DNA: TGTGCCAGCAGTCCACGGGGGGGTGGGGCAGATACGCAGTATTTT; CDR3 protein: CASSPRGGGADTQYF
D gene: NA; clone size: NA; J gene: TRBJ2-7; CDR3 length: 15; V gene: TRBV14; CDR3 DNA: TGTGCCAGCAGCCAGGGGCCCCCTTGGTCCTACGAGCAGTACTTC; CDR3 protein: CASSQGPPWSYEQYF
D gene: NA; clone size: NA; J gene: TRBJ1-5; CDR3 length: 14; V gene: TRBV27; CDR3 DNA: TGTGCCAGCAGCTCGTGGGGGGCCTTGCAGCCCCAGCATTTT; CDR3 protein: CASSSWGALQPQHF
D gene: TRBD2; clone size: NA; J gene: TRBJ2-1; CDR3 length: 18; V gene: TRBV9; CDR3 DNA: TGTGCCAGCAGCCACATGGGCGCTAGCGGGAGGAGCGGCAATGAGCAGTTCTTC; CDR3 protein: CASSHMGASGRSGNEQFF
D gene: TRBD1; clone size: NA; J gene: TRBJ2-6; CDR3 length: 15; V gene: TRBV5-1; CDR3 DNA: TGCGCCAGCAGCTGGACAGGGGACGGGGCCAACGTCCTGACTTTC; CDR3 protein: CASSWTGDGANVLTF
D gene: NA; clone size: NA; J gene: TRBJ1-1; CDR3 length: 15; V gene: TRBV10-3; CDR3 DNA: TGTGCCATCAGTGAGTCTCGGGCAGTGACCACTGAAGCTTTCTTT; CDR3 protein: CAISESRAVTTEAFF
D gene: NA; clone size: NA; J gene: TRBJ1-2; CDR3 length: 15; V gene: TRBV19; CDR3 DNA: TGTGCCAGTAGTATGCGGCAGGAAAGTTTTAATGGCTACACCTTC; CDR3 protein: CASSMRQESFNGYTF
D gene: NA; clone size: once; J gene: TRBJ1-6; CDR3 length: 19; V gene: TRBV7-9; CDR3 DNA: TGTGCCAGCAGCTTAGTAGAAAGACGGAAGAGCTCCTATAATTCACCCCTCCACTTT; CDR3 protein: CASSLVERRKSSYNSPLHF
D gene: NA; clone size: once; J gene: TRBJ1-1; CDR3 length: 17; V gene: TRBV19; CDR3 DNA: TGTGCCAGTACCCATTCGGGGCAGAGGACGAGGAACACTGAAGCTTTCTTT; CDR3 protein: CASTHSGQRTRNTEAFF
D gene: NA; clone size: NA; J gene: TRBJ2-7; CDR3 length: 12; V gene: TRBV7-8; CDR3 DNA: TGTGCCAGCAGCCGACCTGCGTTCGAGCAGTACTTC; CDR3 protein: CASSRPAFEQYF
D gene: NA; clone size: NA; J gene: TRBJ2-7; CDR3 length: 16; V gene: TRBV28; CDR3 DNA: TGTGCCAGCAGTTTAGAGGCAGCGGCCGGCCTTTTCGAGCAGTACTTC; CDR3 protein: CASSLEAAAGLFEQYF